This T cell receptor beta chain originates from a study of T cell responses to AZD1222 COVID-19 vaccine. This CDR3 spans 19 amino acids. V was pared by 2 bases and J by 7 bases, with 14 bases of the junction left unmatched. The germline V gene encodes CDR1 LGHNA and CDR2 YNFKEQ. Points on this clone: Its antigen is as yet unknown.

Study conclusions and caveats: Reportedly, nearly half the spike-specific TCRs target unmutated variant regions. Donors in the cohort were predominantly white British and more often female, and clonal diversity was possibly underestimated. Only five to seven AZD1222 recipients were seropositive at baseline.

The table came from immunoSEQ multiplex PCR; TCRdb's copy has only in-frame clones and leaves some out. The table records some 110,000 clones, roughly 88% of them present only once. V is TRBV4-2 and J is TRBJ2-3; 14 bases line up with TRBD2. The TCR originated in an adult in good health. The input for sequencing was peripheral blood, taken on day 0 of AZD1222 vaccination. The CDR3 nucleotides are TGTGCCAGCAGCCAAAGAGGGACTAGCGGGGGAGGCAGGGGCAATACGCAGTATTTT. This sequence encodes CASSQRGTSGGGRGNTQYF.